Each of the 31 T cell receptor beta chains below was sequenced from the same sample in a study of STAT3 mutations in large granular lymphocyte leukemia. Regarding the study as a whole: In T-cell large granular lymphocyte leukemia, about half of patients showed multiple immunodominant subclonotypes.

Their antigens remain unidentified. TCRdb's copy holds only in-frame clones and misses some; the assay was immunoSEQ multiplex PCR. Altogether thousands of clones are present, around 89% being singletons, with the ten largest covering approximately 90%. Sequencing was performed on peripheral blood mononuclear cells. These receptors originate from a woman between 65 and 79 years old with T-cell large granular lymphocyte leukemia. Some clones in this sample may be carry-over from other donors' samples.

The chain carries TRBV6-6 and TRBJ2-3; TRBD2 aligns across 7 bases. V shed 6 bases and J 9 bases; nucleotides not matched to a gene: 12. CDR1 is MNHNY and CDR2 is SVGAGI in the germline V gene (reference sequence). The CDR3 totals 14 residues. This CDR3 reads CASSRTRTGGTQYF. The CDR3 DNA follows: TGTGCCAGCAGCCGGACCCGGACGGGGGGAACGCAGTATTTT.

The chain combines TRBV5-4 with TRBJ2-7; a possible D gene is TRBD1 (7 bases). CDR3 size: 16 residues. Trimming pared 3 bases from V and 3 bases from J, leaving 19 bases between. Germline V gene data show CDR1 as SGHNT and CDR2 as YYREEE (reference sequence). This CDR3 reads CASSSRQGGLYYEQYF. The CDR3 DNA reads as TGTGCCAGCAGCTCCAGACAGGGCGGACTATACTACGAGCAGTACTTC.

This chain links TRBV5-1 with TRBJ2-3, with 10 bases that match TRBD2. The length of the CDR3 is 17 residues. J gave up 4 bases and V 0 bases, and 8 bases lay outside the gene matches. The V gene's germline CDR1 is SGHRS and CDR2 YFSETQ. The CDR3 protein is CASSLGGIAGGADTQYF. In DNA form, the CDR3 reads TGCGCCAGCAGCTTGGGTGGTATAGCGGGGGGTGCAGATACGCAGTATTTT. Full variable domain (remainder filled in from reference TRBV5-1 and TRBJ2-3): KAGVTQTPRYLIKTRGQQVTLSCSPISGHRSVSWYQQTPGQGLQFLFEYFSETQRNKGNFPGRFSGRQFSNSRSEMNVSTLELGDSALYLCASSLGGIAGGADTQYFGPGTRLTVL.

The CDR3, as DNA: TGCGCCAGCAGCATTGGGACAGCTAACTATGGCTACACCTTC. It codes for CASSIGTANYGYTF. The chain employs TRBV5-1 and TRBJ1-2, with TRBD1 matching 7 bases. V lost 4 bases, J lost 0 bases, and 3 bases stayed unmatched. The CDR3 length is 14 residues. Per the germline V gene, CDR1 is SGHRS and CDR2 is YFSETQ. The whole variable domain, remainder taken from reference TRBV5-1 and TRBJ1-2, is KAGVTQTPRYLIKTRGQQVTLSCSPISGHRSVSWYQQTPGQGLQFLFEYFSETQRNKGNFPGRFSGRQFSNSRSEMNVSTLELGDSALYLCASSIGTANYGYTFGSGTRLTVV.

The V gene is TRBV5-8, the J gene TRBJ1-5, with D unclear. Trimming took 0 bases from V and 7 from J, leaving 2 bases between them. The germline V gene has CDR1 SGHTS and CDR2 YDEGEE. The length of the CDR3 is 11 residues. The CDR3 DNA reads TGTGCCAGCAGCTTGGCCCAGCCCCAGCATTTT. Translation: CASSLAQPQHF.

This clone is medium-sized in the sample. The V gene is TRBV5-6, the J gene TRBJ1-4, with 7 bases fitting TRBD1. The trim removed 1 base at V and 8 bases at J, leaving 5 bases unmatched. Germline CDR1 reads SGHDT; CDR2 reads YYEEEE. The CDR3 loop spans 14 amino acids. CDR3 loop: CASSLTAGGEKLFF. Written as DNA, the CDR3 is TGTGCCAGCAGCTTGACGGCAGGGGGGGAAAAACTGTTTTTT.

DNA for the CDR3: TGTGCCTGGGGGGGGGTTGCTAAACTGTTTTTT. It encodes CAWGGVAKLFF. The chain links TRBV30 to TRBJ1-4; D might be TRBD1 (5 bases). Germline lookup yields CDR1 GTSNPN and CDR2 SVGIG (reference sequence). Trimming pared 5 bases from V and 11 bases from J, leaving 12 bases between. The CDR3 spans 11 residues.

This clone turned up a few times. The rearrangement uses TRBV11-3 and TRBJ1-2, with 7 bases identical to TRBD1. The CDR3 totals 14 residues. Losses at the gene ends were 4 bases for V and 6 bases for J; bases not matched to a gene: 8. From germline, CDR1 is SGHNT and CDR2 YENEEA. CDR3 DNA: TGTGCCAGCAGCTCCACAGGGGCCGGGGATGGCTACACCTTC. Protein product: CASSSTGAGDGYTF.

The chain couples TRBV18 to TRBJ2-6; 12 positions agree with TRBD1. CDR1 and CDR2 from the germline V gene are KGHSH and LQKENI. CDR3 length: 17 amino acids. J lost 4 bases, V lost 5 bases, and 6 bases had no gene match. The CDR3 sequence: CASSAGQGAFGANVLTF. DNA for the CDR3: TGTGCCAGCTCAGCGGGACAGGGGGCGTTCGGGGCCAACGTCCTGACTTTC.

The rearrangement uses TRBV21-1 and TRBJ2-7; the D call of TRBD1 is as the table states it, not checked on the DNA. TRBV21-1 is deemed a pseudogene. The length of the CDR3 is 11 residues. Written as DNA, the CDR3 is TGTGCCAGCCCAGGGGCCTACGAGCAGTACTTC. This encodes CASPGAYEQYF.

The CDR3 sequence: CASSAGGQGGNTIYF. In nucleotides, the CDR3 is TGCGCCAGCAGTGCTGGGGGACAGGGAGGAAACACCATATATTTT. V is TRBV10-2 and J is TRBJ1-3, with 9 bases identical to TRBD1. Losses at the gene ends were 4 bases for V and 4 bases for J; bases not matched to a gene: 5. CDR1 and CDR2 from the germline V gene are WSHSY and SAAADI. CDR3 size: 15 residues.

V and J are TRBV5-1 and TRBJ1-6; 11 bases agree with TRBD1. Germline-derived CDR1 and CDR2 are SGHRS and YFSETQ. V dropped 3 bases and J dropped 5; count of bases not matched to a gene: 4. The CDR3 spans 16 residues. The CDR3 nucleotides read TGCGCCAGCAGCTGGGGGACAGGGGGGAATAATTCACCCCTCCACTTT. This translates into CASSWGTGGNNSPLHF.

The chain is built from TRBV6-5 and TRBJ1-2, with a tentative D call TRBD1 (5 bases). The CDR3 loop spans 14 amino acids. Germline CDR1 is MNHEY and CDR2 is SVGAGI. Trimming pared 4 bases from V and 6 bases from J, leaving 15 bases between. The CDR3 DNA follows: TGTGCCAGCAGTTCGGTCAGGGAATCCGATGGCTACACCTTC. This sequence encodes CASSSVRESDGYTF.

J is TRBJ2-7 and V is TRBV10-3; the D gene is possibly TRBD1 (6 bases). Germline V CDR1 and CDR2: ENHRY, SYGVKD. V was trimmed by 0 bases and J by 6 bases, leaving 9 bases between them. This CDR3 comprises 13 residues. The CDR3 DNA is TGTGCCATCAGTGAGTCGACAGGACCCGAGCAGTACTTC. It translates to CAISESTGPEQYF.

The chain has TRBV29-1 and TRBJ2-3, with D tentatively TRBD2 (5 bases). V was clipped by 5 bases and J by 0 bases, with 12 bases between them. Germline CDR1 is SQVTM and CDR2 is ANQGSEA. The CDR3 covers 14 residues. The CDR3 sequence is CSVLDSSSTDTQYF. The CDR3 nucleotides read TGCAGCGTTCTGGACTCGTCTAGCACAGATACGCAGTATTTT.

This chain joins TRBV5-1 and TRBJ1-3; no firm D call. This CDR3 spans 14 amino acids. Germline V CDR1 and CDR2: SGHRS, YFSETQ. Trimming cost V 0 bases and J 7 bases, with 11 bases left between them. The CDR3 DNA reads TGCGCCAGCAGCTTGGCCGGGCAGACGAACACCATATATTTT. Translated: CASSLAGQTNTIYF. Full variable domain (missing parts from reference TRBV5-1 and TRBJ1-3): KAGVTQTPRYLIKTRGQQVTLSCSPISGHRSVSWYQQTPGQGLQFLFEYFSETQRNKGNFPGRFSGRQFSNSRSEMNVSTLELGDSALYLCASSLAGQTNTIYFGEGSWLTVV.

V gene TRBV9 combines with J gene TRBJ1-1; D is undetermined. Germline V gene sequence: CDR1 SGDLS, CDR2 YYNGEE. The CDR3 loop spans 14 amino acids. The ends were cut back, 4 bases at V and 1 base at J, with 11 bases in the middle. This CDR3 is CASSRGRQNTEAFF. In DNA form, the CDR3 reads TGTGCCAGCAGCCGTGGACGGCAGAACACTGAAGCTTTCTTT.

The V and J genes are TRBV30 and TRBJ1-5, with D perhaps TRBD1 (5 bases). V lost 2 bases to trimming and J lost 6 bases, with 11 bases between them. Germline V gene sequence: CDR1 GTSNPN, CDR2 SVGIG (reference sequence). The CDR3 length is 13 residues. For the CDR3, the DNA is TGTGCCTGGAGTCCGGGGCGCGGTCAGCCCCAGCATTTT. It codes for CAWSPGRGQPQHF.

The chain recombines TRBV7-9 with TRBJ1-3; D is possibly TRBD1 (5 bases). With 5 bases removed from V and 0 bases from J, the gap between germline ends came to 14 bases. The CDR3 length is 16 residues. The germline V gene encodes CDR1 SEHNR and CDR2 FQNEAQ (reference sequence). The CDR3 nucleotides are TGTGCCAGCAGCCTAGGCGCAGGGAACTCTGGAAACACCATATATTTT. Translation gives CASSLGAGNSGNTIYF.

The rearrangement links TRBV5-1 to TRBJ1-4; possible D gene TRBD1, 6 bases. This CDR3 is built from 15 residues. Trimming took off 1 base at V and 7 bases at J, with 14 bases between the two ends. CDR1 SGHRS and CDR2 YFSETQ come from the germline V gene. The CDR3 spells CASSLTGISGEKLFF. CDR3 nucleotides: TGCGCCAGCAGCTTGACAGGGATCAGTGGTGAAAAACTGTTTTTT.

The J gene is TRBJ2-3, the V gene TRBV11-2; 14 nucleotides align to TRBD2. Germline CDR1 and CDR2: SGHAT and FQNNGV. This CDR3 is built from 15 residues. Losses at the gene ends were 5 bases for V and 4 bases for J; bases not matched to a gene: 2. This CDR3 reads CASSPGLAGADTQYF. The CDR3 DNA is TGTGCCAGCAGCCCGGGACTAGCGGGGGCAGATACGCAGTATTTT.

The chain recombines TRBV7-4 with TRBJ2-7; TRBD1 is a possible D gene (5 bases). The germline V gene has CDR1 SGHVT and CDR2 SQSDAQ. V was clipped by 1 base and J by 4 bases, with 11 bases between them. This CDR3 has 14 residues. The CDR3 coding sequence is TGTGCCAGCAGCTTAGGGGCAGGGCAGTACGAGCAGTACTTC. Residues: CASSLGAGQYEQYF.

This chain joins TRBV30 and TRBJ1-5; D gene ambiguous. V was trimmed by 1 base and J by 7 bases, leaving 8 bases between them. CDR3 length: 12 amino acids. CDR1 is GTSNPN and CDR2 is SVGIG in the germline V gene (reference sequence). DNA for the CDR3: TGTGCCTGGAGTGGGCGGAACCAGCCCCAGCATTTT. Encoded protein: CAWSGRNQPQHF.

This sequence joins TRBV6-5 and TRBJ2-3; the match to TRBD1 covers 9 bases. The CDR3 has 14 amino acids. Per germline, CDR1 MNHEY and CDR2 SVGAGI. Unmatched junction bases numbered 3, after V lost 5 bases and J lost 3 bases. DNA for the CDR3: TGTGCCAGCAGTATACAGGGGGCAACAGATACGCAGTATTTT. Protein sequence: CASSIQGATDTQYF.

V is TRBV6-6 and J is TRBJ1-5; perhaps TRBD1 as D (6 bases). This CDR3 has 14 residues. Germline loops: CDR1 MNHNY, CDR2 SVGAGI (reference sequence). With 7 bases removed from V and 7 bases from J, the gap between germline ends came to 17 bases. CDR3 sequence: CASTQGDRFQPQHF. In nucleotides, the CDR3 is TGTGCCAGCACCCAGGGAGACAGGTTCCAGCCCCAGCATTTT.

The J gene is TRBJ2-7, the V gene TRBV20-1; D gene unclear. The CDR3 extends over 10 amino acids. CDR1 and CDR2 (germline): DFQATT, SNEGSKA (reference sequence). CDR3 sequence: CSAFRLEQYF. CDR3 DNA sequence: TGCAGCGCCTTCAGATTGGAGCAGTACTTC.

V usage is TRBV18 and J usage is TRBJ2-3, with D perhaps TRBD1 or TRBD2 (6 bases each). Germline V lookup: CDR1 KGHSH, CDR2 LQKENI. The CDR3 spans 16 residues. The V end was cut by 4 bases, the J end by 0 bases, with 14 bases between. CDR3: CASSLTKGGSTDTQYF. The CDR3 coding sequence is TGTGCCAGCTCACTAACGAAGGGGGGTAGCACAGATACGCAGTATTTT.

The chain joins TRBV4-1 to TRBJ2-7; no clear D gene. V dropped 3 bases and J dropped 7 bases, with 7 bases sitting between them. CDR1 is MGHRA, CDR2 YSYEKL, per germline. The CDR3 has 11 residues. The CDR3 bases are TGCGCCAGCAGCCATGGGTTGGAGCAGTACTTC. This codes for CASSHGLEQYF.

The chain recombines TRBV5-1 with TRBJ1-1, with D possibly TRBD1 on 6 matching bases. V was cut by 0 bases and J by 6 bases, with 15 bases left in between. In germline, CDR1 is SGHRS, CDR2 YFSETQ. This CDR3 is 15 amino acids long. DNA for the CDR3: TGCGCCAGCAGCTTGGAACTGGCAGGGGAACCTGAAGCTTTCTTT. The encoded protein is CASSLELAGEPEAFF.

This chain connects TRBV4-1 to TRBJ1-6, with D possibly matching TRBD1 (5 bases). Germline CDR1 and CDR2: MGHRA and YSYEKL. This CDR3 is 16 amino acids long. V was trimmed by 2 bases and J by 6 bases, leaving 14 bases between them. Here the CDR3 DNA reads TGCGCCAGCAGCCAACCTACCGACAGAATTAATTCACCCCTCCACTTT. Translating it yields CASSQPTDRINSPLHF.

This clone was found once. The V call is TRBV18, the J call TRBJ1-2; 12 positions agree with TRBD1. Germline CDR1 KGHSH, CDR2 LQKENI. The CDR3 length is 16 residues. The J segment lost 6 bases and the V segment lost 0 bases, leaving 5 bases of the junction unmatched. The CDR3 DNA reads TGTGCCAGCTCACCACCGGGACAGGGGGCGTTGGATGGCTACACCTTC. Protein sequence: CASSPPGQGALDGYTF. Drawing the rest from reference TRBV18 and TRBJ1-2, the complete variable domain is NAGVMQNPRHLVRRRGQEARLRCSPMKGHSHVYWYRQLPEEGLKFMVYLQKENIIDESGMPKERFSAEFPKEGPSILRIQQVVRGDSAAYFCASSPPGQGALDGYTFGSGTRLTVV.